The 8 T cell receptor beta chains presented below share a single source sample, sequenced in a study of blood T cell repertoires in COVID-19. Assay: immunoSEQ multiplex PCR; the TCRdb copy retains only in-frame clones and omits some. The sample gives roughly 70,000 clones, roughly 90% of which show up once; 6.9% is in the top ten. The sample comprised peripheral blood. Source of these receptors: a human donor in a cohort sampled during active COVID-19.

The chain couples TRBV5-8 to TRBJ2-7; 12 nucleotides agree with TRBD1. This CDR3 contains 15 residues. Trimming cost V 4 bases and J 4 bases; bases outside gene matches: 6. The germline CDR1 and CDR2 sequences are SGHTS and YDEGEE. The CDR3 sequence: CASSIGTGGEYEQYF. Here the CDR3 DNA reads TGTGCCAGCAGCATAGGGACAGGGGGCGAGTACGAGCAGTACTTC.

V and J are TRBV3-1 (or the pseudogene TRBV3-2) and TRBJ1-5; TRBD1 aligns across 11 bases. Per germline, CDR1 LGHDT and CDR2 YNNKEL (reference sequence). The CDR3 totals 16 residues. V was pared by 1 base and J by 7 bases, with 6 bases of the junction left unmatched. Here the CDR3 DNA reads TGTGCCAGCAGCCAAGCCGGACAGGGGGCAGGGCAGCCCCAGCATTTT. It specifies CASSQAGQGAGQPQHF.

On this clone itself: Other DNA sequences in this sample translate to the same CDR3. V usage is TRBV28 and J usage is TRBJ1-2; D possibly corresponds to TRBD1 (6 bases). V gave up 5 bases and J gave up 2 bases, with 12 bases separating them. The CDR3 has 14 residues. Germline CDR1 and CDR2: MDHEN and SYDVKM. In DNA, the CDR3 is TGTGCCAGCAGTCCCTCGGACAGAAACTATGGCTACACCTTC. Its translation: CASSPSDRNYGYTF.

The CDR3 sequence: CASSERQGWDTIYF. The CDR3 DNA reads TGTGCCAGCAGTGAAAGGCAGGGTTGGGACACCATATATTTT. The chain recombines TRBV2 with TRBJ1-3; possible D gene TRBD1, 5 bases. The CDR3 is made up of 14 amino acids. The germline V gene encodes CDR1 SNHLY and CDR2 FYNNEI. With 2 bases removed from V and 8 bases from J, the gap between germline ends came to 13 bases. The whole variable domain, filled in from reference TRBV2 and TRBJ1-3, reads EPEVTQTPSHQVTQMGQEVILRCVPISNHLYFYWYRQILGQKVEFLVSFYNNEISEKSEIFDDQFSVERPDGSNFTLKIRSTKLEDSAMYFCASSERQGWDTIYFGEGSWLTVV.

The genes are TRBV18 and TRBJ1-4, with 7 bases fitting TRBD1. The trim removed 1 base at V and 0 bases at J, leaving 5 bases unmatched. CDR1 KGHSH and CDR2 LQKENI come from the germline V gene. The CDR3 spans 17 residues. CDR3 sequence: CASSPRPGQATNEKLFF. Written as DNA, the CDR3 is TGTGCCAGCTCACCACGCCCTGGACAGGCAACTAATGAAAAACTGTTTTTT.

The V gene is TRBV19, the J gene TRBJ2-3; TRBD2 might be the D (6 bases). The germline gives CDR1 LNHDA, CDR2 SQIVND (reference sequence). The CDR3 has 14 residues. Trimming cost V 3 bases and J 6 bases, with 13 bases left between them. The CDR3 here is CASSMGLAKDTQYF. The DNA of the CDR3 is TGTGCCAGTAGTATGGGTCTAGCGAAGGATACGCAGTATTTT.

CDR3 loop: CASSQKFRGPQPQHF. In DNA, the CDR3 is TGTGCCAGCAGCCAAAAATTCAGGGGACCTCAGCCCCAGCATTTT. The chain joins TRBV14 to TRBJ1-5, with D possibly being TRBD1 (6 bases). Trimming cost V 2 bases and J 6 bases, with 14 bases left between them. Germline CDR1 and CDR2: SGHDN and FVKESK. The CDR3 runs to 15 residues.

CDR3 residues: CASSLETTTDTQYF. CDR3 DNA sequence: TGTGCCAGCAGCTTAGAAACTACCACAGATACGCAGTATTTT. The chain couples TRBV7-9 to TRBJ2-3; D is unclear. The CDR3 length is 14 residues. Germline CDR1 is SEHNR and CDR2 is FQNEAQ (reference sequence). The ends were cut back, 1 base at V and 2 bases at J, with 7 bases in the middle. Supplemented by reference TRBV7-9 and TRBJ2-3, the full variable domain reads DTGVSQNPRHKITKRGQNVTFRCDPISEHNRLYWYRQTLGQGPEFLTYFQNEAQLEKSRLLSDRFSAERPKGSFSTLEIQRTEQGDSAMYLCASSLETTTDTQYFGPGTRLTVL.